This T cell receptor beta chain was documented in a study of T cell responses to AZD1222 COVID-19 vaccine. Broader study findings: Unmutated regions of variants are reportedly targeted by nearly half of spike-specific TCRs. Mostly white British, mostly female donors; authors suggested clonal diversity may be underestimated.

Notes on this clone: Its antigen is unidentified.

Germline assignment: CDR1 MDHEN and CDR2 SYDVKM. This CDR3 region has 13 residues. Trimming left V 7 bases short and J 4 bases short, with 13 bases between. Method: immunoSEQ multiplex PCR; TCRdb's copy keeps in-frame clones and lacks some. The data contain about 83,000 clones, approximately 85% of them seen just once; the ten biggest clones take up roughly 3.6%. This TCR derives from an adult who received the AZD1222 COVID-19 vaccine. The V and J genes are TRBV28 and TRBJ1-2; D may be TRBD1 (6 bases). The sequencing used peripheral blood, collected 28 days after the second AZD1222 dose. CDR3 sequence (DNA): TGTGCCAGCAAAACAGGGTCAGGCTATGGCTACACCTTC. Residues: CASKTGSGYGYTF.